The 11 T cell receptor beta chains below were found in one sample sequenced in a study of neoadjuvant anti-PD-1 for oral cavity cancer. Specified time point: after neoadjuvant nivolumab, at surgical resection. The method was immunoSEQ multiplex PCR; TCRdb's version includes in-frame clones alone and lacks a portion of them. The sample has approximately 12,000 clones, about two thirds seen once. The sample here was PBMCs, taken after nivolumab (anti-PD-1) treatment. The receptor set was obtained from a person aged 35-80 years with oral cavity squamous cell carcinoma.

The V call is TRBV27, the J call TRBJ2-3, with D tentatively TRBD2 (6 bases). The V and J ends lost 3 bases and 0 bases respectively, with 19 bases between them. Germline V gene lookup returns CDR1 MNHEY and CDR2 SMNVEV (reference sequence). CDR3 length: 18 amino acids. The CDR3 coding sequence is TGTGCCAGCAGTTTCACCCTACCCCGGGAGTTTAGCACAGATACGCAGTATTTT. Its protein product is CASSFTLPREFSTDTQYF.

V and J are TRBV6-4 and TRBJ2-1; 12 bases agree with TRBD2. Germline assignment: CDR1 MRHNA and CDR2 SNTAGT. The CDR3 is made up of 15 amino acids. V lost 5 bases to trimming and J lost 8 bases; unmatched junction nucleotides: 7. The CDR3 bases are TGTGCCAGCAGTTCGCTAGCGGGGGGGCAGGATGAGCAGTTCTTC. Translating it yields CASSSLAGGQDEQFF.

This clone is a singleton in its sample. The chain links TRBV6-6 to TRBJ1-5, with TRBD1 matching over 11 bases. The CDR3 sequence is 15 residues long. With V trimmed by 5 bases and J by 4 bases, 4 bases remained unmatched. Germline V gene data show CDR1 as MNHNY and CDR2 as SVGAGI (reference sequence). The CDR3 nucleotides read TGTGCCAGCAGTAGGGACAGGGGGGGGAATCAGCCCCAGCATTTT. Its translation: CASSRDRGGNQPQHF.

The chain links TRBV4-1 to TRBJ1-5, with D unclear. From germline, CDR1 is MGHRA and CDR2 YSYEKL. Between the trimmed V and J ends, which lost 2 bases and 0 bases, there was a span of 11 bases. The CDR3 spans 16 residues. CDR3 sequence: CASSQRADISNQPQHF. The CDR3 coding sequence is TGCGCCAGCAGCCAACGGGCCGACATTAGCAATCAGCCCCAGCATTTT.

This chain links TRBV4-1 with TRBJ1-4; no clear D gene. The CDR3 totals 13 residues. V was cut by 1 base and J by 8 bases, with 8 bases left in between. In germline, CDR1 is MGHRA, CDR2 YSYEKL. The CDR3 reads CASSQGITEKLFF. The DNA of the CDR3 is TGCGCCAGCAGCCAAGGTATCACAGAAAAACTGTTTTTT.

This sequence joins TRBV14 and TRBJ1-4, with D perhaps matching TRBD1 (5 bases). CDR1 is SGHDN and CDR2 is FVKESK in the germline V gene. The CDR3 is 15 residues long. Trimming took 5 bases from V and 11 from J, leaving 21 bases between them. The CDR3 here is CASSISGAGTDKLFF. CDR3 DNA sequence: TGTGCCAGCAGCATCTCGGGTGCGGGGACCGATAAACTGTTTTTT. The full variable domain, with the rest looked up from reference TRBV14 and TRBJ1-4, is EAGVTQFPSHSVIEKGQTVTLRCDPISGHDNLYWYRRVMGKEIKFLLHFVKESKQDESGMPNNRFLAERTGGTYSTLKVQPAELEDSGVYFCASSISGAGTDKLFFGSGTQLSVL.

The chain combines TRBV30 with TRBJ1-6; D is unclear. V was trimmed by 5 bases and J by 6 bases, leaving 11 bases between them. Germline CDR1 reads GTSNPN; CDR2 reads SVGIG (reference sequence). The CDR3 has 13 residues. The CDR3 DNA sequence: TGTGCCTGGGGGTTGCAGCGTAATTCACCCCTCCACTTT. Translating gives CAWGLQRNSPLHF.

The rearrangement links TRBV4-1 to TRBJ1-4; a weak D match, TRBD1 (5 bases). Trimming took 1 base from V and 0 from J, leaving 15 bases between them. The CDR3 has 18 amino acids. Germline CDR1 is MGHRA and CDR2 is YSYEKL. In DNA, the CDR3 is TGCGCCAGCAGCCAAGTGCCATTGACAGCCTCAACTAATGAAAAACTGTTTTTT. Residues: CASSQVPLTASTNEKLFF.

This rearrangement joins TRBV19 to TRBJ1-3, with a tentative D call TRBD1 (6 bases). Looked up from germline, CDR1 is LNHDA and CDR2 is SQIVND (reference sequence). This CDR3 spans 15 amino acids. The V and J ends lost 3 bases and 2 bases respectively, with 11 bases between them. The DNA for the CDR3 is TGTGCCAGTAGTATGGGGGACAAACCTGGAAACACCATATATTTT. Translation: CASSMGDKPGNTIYF.

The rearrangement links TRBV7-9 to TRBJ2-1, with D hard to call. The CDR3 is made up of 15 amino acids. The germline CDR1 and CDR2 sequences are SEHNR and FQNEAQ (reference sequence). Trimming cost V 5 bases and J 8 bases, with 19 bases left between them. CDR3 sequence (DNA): TGTGCCAGCAGCGATTCTAGGATCCTCAAGTATGAGCAGTTCTTC. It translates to CASSDSRILKYEQFF.

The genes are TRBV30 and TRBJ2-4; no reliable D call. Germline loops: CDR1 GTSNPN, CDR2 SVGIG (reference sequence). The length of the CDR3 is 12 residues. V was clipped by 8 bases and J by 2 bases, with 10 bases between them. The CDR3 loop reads CAGIKTKNIQYF. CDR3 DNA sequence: TGTGCCGGGATAAAGACCAAAAACATTCAGTACTTC.